These 3 T cell receptor beta chains were all obtained from the same sample, sequenced in a study of OX40 agonist ivuxolimab in advanced cancers. Generated by immunoSEQ multiplex PCR, the TCRdb table keeps only in-frame clones and is missing some. The data show about 50,000 clones, about 88% seen once. The source material was CD4+ or CD8+ T cells sorted from blood, sampled in a trial of the OX40 agonist ivuxolimab. The receptor source for this set is an adult with an advanced solid tumor such as melanoma, head and neck, liver or kidney cancer.

The J gene is TRBJ2-7, the V gene TRBV11-2, with TRBD2 identical over 7 bases. The germline CDR1 and CDR2 sequences are SGHAT and FQNNGV. Trimming took 5 bases from V and 5 from J; bases not matched to a gene: 12. This CDR3 is 15 amino acids long. In nucleotides, the CDR3 is TGTGCCAGCAGCCACCGAGCGGGACCGGGCGACGAGCAGTACTTC. Protein: CASSHRAGPGDEQYF. Together with reference TRBV11-2 and TRBJ2-7, the CDR3 gives the full variable domain: EAGVAQSPRYKIIEKRQSVAFWCNPISGHATLYWYQQILGQGPKLLIQFQNNGVVDDSQLPKDRFSAERLKGVDSTLKIQPAKLEDSAVYLCASSHRAGPGDEQYFGPGTRLTVT.

The chain links TRBV19 to TRBJ2-1; 11 nucleotides line up with TRBD2. V shed 3 bases and J 0 bases; nucleotides not matched to a gene: 13. The CDR3 runs to 20 residues. The germline gives CDR1 LNHDA, CDR2 SQIVND (reference sequence). The CDR3 nucleotides read TGTGCCAGTAGTATCCCCTCCGGGACTAGCGGACTAAGCTCCTACAATGAGCAGTTCTTC. The encoded protein is CASSIPSGTSGLSSYNEQFF.

In its sample, this clone ranks as medium-sized. The rearrangement uses TRBV27 and TRBJ2-1, with TRBD2 identical over 8 bases. Unmatched junction bases numbered 6, after V lost 1 base and J lost 4 bases. CDR3 length: 16 amino acids. Germline V gives CDR1 MNHEY, CDR2 SMNVEV (reference sequence). CDR3 residues: CASSLWGSGTYNEQFF. Here the CDR3 DNA reads TGTGCCAGCAGTTTATGGGGTAGCGGGACTTACAATGAGCAGTTCTTC.